This T cell receptor beta chain comes out of a study of blood T cells in healthy people across ages. Primers used in a second PCR of about 6 to 11 cycles were a sample-barcoded 5' primer and a J-beta primer mix. Each of the cDNA molecules was tagged by a template-switch adaptor with 12 random nucleotides. TCRdb called the 5' RACE reads again in MiXCR, with one record for every CDR3 protein. This sample has around 990,000 distinct CDR3 sequences; about two fifths occur once, and the top ten carry 13%. With respect to this clonotype: Its specificity is not known.

Whole-study results and caveats: When set beside aged donors, long-lived donors presented more naive CD4+ cells and higher diversity.

Germline V gives CDR1 DFQATT, CDR2 SNEGSKA (reference sequence). V gave up 4 bases and J gave up 1 base, with 4 bases separating them. The CDR3 is made up of 11 amino acids. Healthy Caucasian individuals from Russia aged about 6 to 95 served as donors. This sequence joins TRBV20-1 and TRBJ1-1; D not certain. This TCR was recovered from a man between 18 and 35 years old in good health. Sequencing was done on a sample of blood. This chain's CDR3 is CSATRNTEAFF. CDR3 coding DNA: TGCAGTGCTACCAGGAACACTGAAGCTTTCTTT.